The 29 T cell receptor delta chains in this list originate from one sample, sequenced in a study of gamma-delta T cells after stem cell transplantation. TCRdb applied CATT to the RT-PCR reads for clone calling. The sample holds about 5,400 delta-chain clones, around a tenth seen once. Sequenced: gamma-delta T cells. Source of these receptors: a human donor. It is not recorded whose cells these are; they may come from a transplant donor.

Comments on this clone: Given a far larger clone just one base away, this is likely a sequencing read error. The chain combines TRDV2 with TRDJ3; 11 bases agree with TRDD3. The CDR3 consists of 22 residues. The germline gives CDR1 GEAIGNYY, CDR2 EKD. In DNA, the CDR3 is TGTGCCTGTGACACTCCCAACTCTGGGGGATACCAAAGCTCCTGGGACACCCGACGGATGTTTTTC. Translated: CACDTPNSGGYQSSWDTRRMFF.

This clone is labeled medium-sized (0.01 to 0.1%). The chain carries TRDV2 and TRDJ1, with TRDD3 matching 9 bases. Germline CDR1 reads GEAIGNYY; CDR2 reads EKD. The CDR3 extends over 17 amino acids. V was clipped by 2 bases and J by 0 bases; unmatched bases: 9. The CDR3 bases are TGTGCCTGTGACAGTGTACTGGGGGAAATGTACACCGATAAACTCATCTTT. Translating it yields CACDSVLGEMYTDKLIF.

This clone has just a few counts. A far larger clone differs by one base, so this is likely a read error. Other DNA sequences in this specimen translate into the identical CDR3. The chain is built from TRDV2 and TRDJ3; TRDD3 matches 8 bases. From germline, CDR1 is GEAIGNYY and CDR2 EKD. The CDR3 is 19 residues long. V shed 3 bases and J 0 bases; nucleotides not matched to a gene: 9. The DNA for the CDR3 is TGTGCCTGTGACTCGATACTAGGGGATACCTCCTGGGACACCCGACAGATGTTTTTC. This encodes CACDSILGDTSWDTRQMFF.

About this clone itself: With a much larger clone just one base away, this may be a read error. Other DNA sequences in this sample translate to the same CDR3. The CDR3 sequence is CALGELGQFLPIGRYWRHKTDKLIF. DNA for the CDR3: TGTGCTCTAGGGGAACTTGGGCAATTCCTACCCATCGGGCGGTACTGGAGACACAAGACCGATAAACTCATCTTT. The chain couples TRDV1 to TRDJ1; 7 bases are shared with TRDD2. Per germline, CDR1 TSWWSYY and CDR2 QGS. The CDR3 is made up of 25 amino acids.

J is TRDJ3 and V is TRDV2, with 13 bases that match TRDD3. The CDR3 is made up of 18 amino acids. In germline, CDR1 is GEAIGNYY, CDR2 EKD. After removal of 3 bases from V and 3 bases from J, the junction contained 4 bases not matched to a gene. The CDR3 nucleotides are TGTGCCTGTGACCGTACTGGGGGATACGACTGGGACACCCGACAGATGTTTTTC. Amino acids: CACDRTGGYDWDTRQMFF.

This clone occurred a few times. This specimen includes other DNA sequences encoding the same CDR3. The chain couples TRDV2 to TRDJ1, with TRDD3 matching 8 bases. The CDR3 totals 16 residues. Trimming removed 0 bases from V and 4 bases from J; junction bases left unmatched: 9. Germline CDR1 is GEAIGNYY and CDR2 is EKD. CDR3 nucleotides: TGTGCCTGTGACACCGTTGGGGGATTGAGGGGCGATAAACTCATCTTT. It codes for CACDTVGGLRGDKLIF.

This clone was seen only a few times. This could be a read error, since a much larger clone is one nucleotide away. The V gene is TRDV2, the J gene TRDJ2, with a tentative D call TRDD3 (6 bases). V was pared by 0 bases and J by 7 bases, with 23 bases between. Germline V gives CDR1 GEAIGNYY, CDR2 EKD. The CDR3 contains 18 residues. The CDR3 loop reads CACDTVHQGGEQKAQLFF. CDR3 in DNA: TGTGCCTGTGACACCGTACATCAGGGGGGAGAACAGAAAGCACAACTCTTCTTT.

Details on this clone: This clone may be a read error of a much larger clone one base away. The rearrangement joins TRDV2 to TRDJ1; D call uncertain. Looked up from germline, CDR1 is GEAIGNYY and CDR2 is EKD. The CDR3 runs to 17 residues. Trimming stripped 5 bases from V and 0 bases from J, with 21 bases between. The CDR3 DNA reads TGTGCCTGTGGCACAGCCTCCCCGATGAGGGACACCGATAAACTCATCTTT. This sequence encodes CACGTASPMRDTDKLIF.

This clone was observed a handful of times. The protein held in TCRdb is that of a much larger clone and does not match this DNA's translation at residues 5 and 8, likely because of a read error; the protein shown is translated from the DNA. The chain links TRDV2 to TRDJ1; 8 bases map to TRDD3. Germline loops: CDR1 GEAIGNYY, CDR2 EKD. This CDR3 is built from 15 residues. Germline trimming cut 3 bases from V and 9 bases from J; bases unmatched to any gene: 14. CDR3 bases: TGTGCCTGTGACGCCCTTACTGAGGGATACGCGGAACTCATCTTT. Protein product: CACDALTEGYAELIF.

Remarks on this clone: A much larger clone lies one base from this, so it may be a read error. The chain recombines TRDV2 with TRDJ3; the match to TRDD3 covers 9 bases. This CDR3 region has 24 residues. Trimming at V came to 3 bases and at J to 0 bases, leaving 23 bases not matched to a gene. Germline V gene lookup returns CDR1 GEAIGNYY and CDR2 EKD. CDR3 loop: CACDEPSVLGDNNPSSWDTRQMFF. The CDR3 bases are TGTGCCTGTGACGAACCTTCGGTACTGGGGGACAACAACCCTAGCTCCTGGGACACCCGACAGATGTTTTTC.

This clone was observed a few times. V usage is TRDV2 and J usage is TRDJ1; 8 bases line up with TRDD3. The V and J ends lost 1 base and 3 bases, in that order; junction bases with no gene match: 12. The CDR3 totals 17 residues. From germline, CDR1 is GEAIGNYY and CDR2 EKD. The CDR3 bases are TGTGCCTGTGACACGTTAGCTGGGGGACACGGTTCCGATAAACTCATCTTT. Amino acid sequence: CACDTLAGGHGSDKLIF.

This chain connects TRDV2 to TRDJ1, with 7 bases fitting TRDD3. Germline-derived CDR1 and CDR2 are GEAIGNYY and EKD. The trim removed 3 bases at V and 0 bases at J, leaving 12 bases unmatched. CDR3 length: 17 amino acids. CDR3 sequence (DNA): TGTGCCTGTGACTCGCTTATTGGGGGAAGATACACCGATAAACTCATCTTT. It is translated as CACDSLIGGRYTDKLIF.

This chain connects TRDV2 to TRDJ3, with 8 bases that match TRDD3. V lost 3 bases, J lost 0 bases, and 18 bases stayed unmatched. Germline CDR1 is GEAIGNYY and CDR2 is EKD. The CDR3 is 22 amino acids. For the CDR3, the DNA is TGTGCCTGTGACCTTATCCGTACTGGGGGCCGAAGCAGCTCCTGGGACACCCGACAGATGTTTTTC. Translating gives CACDLIRTGGRSSSWDTRQMFF.

This clone has a handful of counts. It differs at one base from a far larger clone, so likely a read error. Other DNA sequences within the sample encode an identical CDR3. This sequence joins TRDV2 and TRDJ1, with 7 positions matching TRDD3. Per germline, CDR1 GEAIGNYY and CDR2 EKD. The CDR3 length is 15 residues. Here the CDR3 DNA reads TGTGCATGTGTCCATCTCCTGGGGGACACCGATAAACTCATCTTT. This codes for CACVHLLGDTDKLIF.

The chain recombines TRDV2 with TRDJ1, with TRDD3 matching over 13 bases. CDR3 length: 18 residues. Germline lookup yields CDR1 GEAIGNYY and CDR2 EKD. After removal of 1 base from V and 3 bases from J, the junction contained 10 bases not matched to a gene. CDR3 sequence (DNA): TGTGCCTGTGACACGGTACTGGGGGATACGCGGAGTCCCGATAAACTCATCTTT. Amino acid sequence: CACDTVLGDTRSPDKLIF.

The gene calls are TRDV2 and TRDJ1; 8 bases map to TRDD3. Trimming took 3 bases from V and 0 from J; bases not matched to a gene: 17. The CDR3 contains 19 residues. The germline CDR1 and CDR2 sequences are GEAIGNYY and EKD. CDR3 coding DNA: TGTGCCTGTGACGCCCGTACTGGGGATACCCCACCGTACACCGATAAACTCATCTTT. Encoded protein: CACDARTGDTPPYTDKLIF.

The chain is built from TRDV2 and TRDJ3; 12 nucleotides agree with TRDD3. The CDR3 loop spans 21 amino acids. Per the germline V gene, CDR1 is GEAIGNYY and CDR2 is EKD. With V trimmed by 0 bases and J by 0 bases, 8 bases remained unmatched. The CDR3 sequence is CACDTGLGDTISSWDTRQMFF. The CDR3 nucleotides are TGTGCCTGTGACACCGGTCTGGGGGATACGATTAGCTCCTGGGACACCCGACAGATGTTTTTC.

By share, this clone counts as medium-sized. This specimen includes other DNA sequences encoding the same CDR3. The chain employs TRDV2 and TRDJ3, with 7 bases that match TRDD3. V lost 0 bases and J lost 0; bases outside the gene matches: 4. Looked up from germline, CDR1 is GEAIGNYY and CDR2 is EKD. CDR3 size: 18 residues. As DNA, the CDR3 is TGTGCCTGTGACACCGTTGGGGATAGCTCCTGGGACACCCGACAGATGTTTTTC. This gives the protein CACDTVGDSSWDTRQMFF.

This clone was counted only a few times. The chain carries TRDV2 and TRDJ3, with no clear D. Germline CDR1 and CDR2: GEAIGNYY and EKD. Trimming stripped 0 bases from V and 1 base from J, with 9 bases between. The CDR3 length is 17 residues. The CDR3 is CACDTPVESWDTRQMFF. CDR3 DNA sequence: TGTGCCTGTGACACCCCCGTGGAATCCTGGGACACCCGACAGATGTTTTTC.

Notes on this clone: An end of the junction does not agree with germline; a read error may underlie this. V usage is TRDV2 and J usage is TRDJ3, with 9 positions matching TRDD3. This CDR3 is 20 amino acids long. CDR1 is GEAIGNYY, CDR2 EKD, per germline. The CDR3 loop reads CARDTVLGDISSWDTRQMFF. For the CDR3, the DNA is TGTGCCCGTGACACCGTACTGGGGGACATCAGCTCCTGGGACACCCGACAGATGTTTTTC.

Within the sample, this clone is medium-sized. The same CDR3 also results from other DNA sequences found in this sample. Here the CDR3 reads CACDTLLGDDDTDKLIF. The CDR3 region has the DNA TGTGCCTGTGACACTCTACTGGGGGACGACGACACCGATAAACTCATCTTT. The chain links TRDV2 to TRDJ1; 9 positions agree with TRDD3. This CDR3 is 17 amino acids long. CDR1 GEAIGNYY and CDR2 EKD come from the germline V gene. V lost 1 base to trimming and J lost 0 bases; unmatched junction nucleotides: 8.

This clone was seen a handful of times. The genes are TRDV2 and TRDJ1; D remains unclear. V was shortened by 3 bases and J by 0 bases, with 13 bases between the two germline ends. The CDR3 consists of 15 residues. Germline CDR1 reads GEAIGNYY; CDR2 reads EKD. The CDR3 sequence: CACDAKWDYTDKLIF. For the CDR3, the DNA is TGTGCCTGTGACGCCAAGTGGGACTACACCGATAAACTCATCTTT.

The CDR3 here is CACDTVGGHPTDKLIF. DNA for the CDR3: TGTGCCTGTGACACCGTGGGGGGCCATCCCACCGATAAACTCATCTTT. The genes are TRDV2 and TRDJ1, with TRDD3 as a possible D gene (6 bases). Trimming removed 0 bases at V and 1 base at J, with 14 bases between. Germline assignment: CDR1 GEAIGNYY and CDR2 EKD. The CDR3 extends over 16 amino acids.

This clone has a handful of counts. The rearrangement links TRDV2 to TRDJ1, with 12 positions matching TRDD3. The germline V gene encodes CDR1 GEAIGNYY and CDR2 EKD. This CDR3 has 17 residues. Trimming cost V 3 bases and J 0 bases; bases outside gene matches: 7. The CDR3 reads CACDSLGDTGYTDKLIF. CDR3 bases: TGTGCCTGTGACTCCCTGGGGGATACGGGGTACACCGATAAACTCATCTTT.

Worth noting for this clone: A much larger clonotype is one base distant, so this may be a read error. V and J are TRDV2 and TRDJ1, with 10 nucleotides matching TRDD3. The CDR3 contains 16 residues. The V and J ends lost 4 bases and 4 bases, in that order; junction bases with no gene match: 11. Germline CDR1 and CDR2: GEAIGNYY and EKD. This chain's CDR3 is CACETLGDKNDDKLIF. The CDR3 nucleotides are TGTGCCTGTGAAACGCTGGGGGATAAGAACGACGATAAACTCATCTTT.

This clone is deemed medium-sized. V is TRDV2 and J is TRDJ1; D might be TRDD3 (6 bases). The ends were cut back, 0 bases at V and 0 bases at J, with 22 bases in the middle. The germline gives CDR1 GEAIGNYY, CDR2 EKD. The CDR3 runs 19 residues. The CDR3 DNA follows: TGTGCCTGTGACACCCTTTCGAAGGCTCTGGGGATCCACACCGATAAACTCATCTTT. It is translated as CACDTLSKALGIHTDKLIF.

This clone is medium-sized within its sample. This CDR3 is also generated by other DNA sequences in the sample. The chain has TRDV2 and TRDJ1; D assignment may be TRDD2 or TRDD3 (6 bases each). CDR1 is GEAIGNYY and CDR2 is EKD in the germline V gene. The V and J ends lost 3 bases and 5 bases respectively, with 39 bases between them. The CDR3 runs 22 residues. The CDR3: CACDRLEAFQNVLGPKEDKLIF. CDR3 bases: TGTGCCTGTGACCGATTAGAGGCCTTCCAGAACGTACTGGGTCCCAAAGAGGATAAACTCATCTTT.

This clone was seen a handful of times. CDR3 in DNA: TGTGCCTGTGACATCGTACTGGGGGATGACGGAGACGATAAACTCATCTTT. Protein: CACDIVLGDDGDDKLIF. The gene calls are TRDV2 and TRDJ1; 10 nucleotides agree with TRDD3. J lost 4 bases, V lost 2 bases, and 12 bases had no gene match. Germline V CDR1 and CDR2: GEAIGNYY, EKD. The length of the CDR3 is 17 residues.

V usage is TRDV2 and J usage is TRDJ2, with D perhaps TRDD3 (6 bases). There are 14 residues in the CDR3. V lost 3 bases, J lost 5 bases, and 12 bases lay in between. CDR1 is GEAIGNYY, CDR2 EKD, per germline. The DNA of the CDR3 is TGTGCCTGTGACCTCATGGGGGCTACAGCACAACTCTTCTTT. It yields the protein CACDLMGATAQLFF.